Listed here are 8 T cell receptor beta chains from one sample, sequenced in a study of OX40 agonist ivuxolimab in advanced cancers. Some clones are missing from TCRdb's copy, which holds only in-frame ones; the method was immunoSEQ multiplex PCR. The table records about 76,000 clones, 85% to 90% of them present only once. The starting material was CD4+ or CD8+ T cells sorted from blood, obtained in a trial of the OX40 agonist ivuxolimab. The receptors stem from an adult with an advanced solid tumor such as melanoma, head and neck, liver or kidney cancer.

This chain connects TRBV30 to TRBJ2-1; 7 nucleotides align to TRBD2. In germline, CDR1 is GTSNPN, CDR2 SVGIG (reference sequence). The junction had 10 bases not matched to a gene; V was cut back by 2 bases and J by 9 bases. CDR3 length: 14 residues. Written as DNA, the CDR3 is TGTGCCTGGAGTAGGATCGGGGGGTATGGTGAGCAGTTCTTC. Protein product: CAWSRIGGYGEQFF. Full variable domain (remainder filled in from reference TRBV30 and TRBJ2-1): SQTIHQWPATLVQPVGSPLSLECTVEGTSNPNLYWYRQAAGRGLQLLFYSVGIGQISSEVPQNLSASRPQDRQFILSSKKLLLSDSGFYLCAWSRIGGYGEQFFGPGTRLTVL.

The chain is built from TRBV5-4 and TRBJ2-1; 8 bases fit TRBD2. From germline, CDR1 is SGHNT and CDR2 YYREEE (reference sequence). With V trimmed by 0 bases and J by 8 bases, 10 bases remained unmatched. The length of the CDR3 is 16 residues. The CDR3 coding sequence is TGTGCCAGCAGCTTGGGGACCGGGACTAGTAGGGATGAGCAGTTCTTC. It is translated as CASSLGTGTSRDEQFF.

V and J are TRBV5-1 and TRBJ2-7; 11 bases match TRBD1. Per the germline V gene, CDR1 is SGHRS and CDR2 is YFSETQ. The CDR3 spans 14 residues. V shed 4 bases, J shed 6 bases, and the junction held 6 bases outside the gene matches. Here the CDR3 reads CASSLGQGASEQYF. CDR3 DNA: TGCGCCAGCAGCCTTGGACAGGGGGCCTCCGAGCAGTACTTC.

The chain's CDR3 is CASSASGRSYEQYF. For the CDR3, the DNA is TGTGCCAGCAGTGCTAGCGGGCGCTCCTACGAGCAGTACTTC. The chain uses TRBV6-4 and TRBJ2-5; 8 bases line up with TRBD2. The J call may be mistaken, given a closer DNA end match to TRBJ2-7. In germline, CDR1 is MRHNA, CDR2 SNTAGT. The CDR3 runs to 14 residues.

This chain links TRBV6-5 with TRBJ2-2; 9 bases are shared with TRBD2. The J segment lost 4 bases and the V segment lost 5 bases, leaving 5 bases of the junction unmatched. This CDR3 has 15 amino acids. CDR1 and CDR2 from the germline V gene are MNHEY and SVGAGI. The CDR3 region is CASSTAGGLTGELFF. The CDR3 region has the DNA TGTGCCAGCAGTACGGCGGGAGGGCTCACCGGGGAGCTGTTTTTT.

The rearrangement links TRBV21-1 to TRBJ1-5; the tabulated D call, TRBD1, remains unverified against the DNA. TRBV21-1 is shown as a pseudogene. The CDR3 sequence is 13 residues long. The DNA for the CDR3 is TGTGCCAGCAGCAGGGACAGGGGCCAGCCCCAGCATTTT. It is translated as CASSRDRGQPQHF.

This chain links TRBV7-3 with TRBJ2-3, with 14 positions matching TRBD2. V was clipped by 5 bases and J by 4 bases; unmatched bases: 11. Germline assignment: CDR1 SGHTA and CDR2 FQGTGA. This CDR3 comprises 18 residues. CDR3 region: CASSPPGTSGRNSDTQYF. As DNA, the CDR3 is TGTGCCAGCAGCCCCCCCGGGACTAGCGGGAGAAACTCAGATACGCAGTATTTT. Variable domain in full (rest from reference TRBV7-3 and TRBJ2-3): GAGVSQTPSNKVTEKGKYVELRCDPISGHTALYWYRQSLGQGPEFLIYFQGTGAADDSGLPNDRFFAVRPEGSVSTLKIQRTERGDSAVYLCASSPPGTSGRNSDTQYFGPGTRLTVL.

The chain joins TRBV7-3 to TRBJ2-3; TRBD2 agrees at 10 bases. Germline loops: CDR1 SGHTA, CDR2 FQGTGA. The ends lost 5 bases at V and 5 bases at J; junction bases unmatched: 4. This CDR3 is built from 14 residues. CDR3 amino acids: CASSDSSGRDTQYF. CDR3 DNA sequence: TGTGCCAGCAGCGATTCTAGCGGGAGAGATACGCAGTATTTT. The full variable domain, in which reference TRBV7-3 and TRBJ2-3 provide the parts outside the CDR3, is GAGVSQTPSNKVTEKGKYVELRCDPISGHTALYWYRQSLGQGPEFLIYFQGTGAADDSGLPNDRFFAVRPEGSVSTLKIQRTERGDSAVYLCASSDSSGRDTQYFGPGTRLTVL.